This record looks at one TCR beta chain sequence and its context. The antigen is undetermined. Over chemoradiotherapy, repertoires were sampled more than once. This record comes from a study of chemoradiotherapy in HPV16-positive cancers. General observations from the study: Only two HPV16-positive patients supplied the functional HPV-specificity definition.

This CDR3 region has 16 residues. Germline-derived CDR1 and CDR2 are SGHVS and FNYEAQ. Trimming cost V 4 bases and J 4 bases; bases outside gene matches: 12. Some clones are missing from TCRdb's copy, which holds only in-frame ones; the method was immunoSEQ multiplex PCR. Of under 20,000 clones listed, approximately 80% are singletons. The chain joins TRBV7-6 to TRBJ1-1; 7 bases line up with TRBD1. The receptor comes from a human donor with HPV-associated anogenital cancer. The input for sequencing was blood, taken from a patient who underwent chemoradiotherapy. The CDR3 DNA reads TGTGCCAGCAGCTCGAGAGGGGGCAGTGGGACCACTGAAGCTTTCTTT. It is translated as CASSSRGGSGTTEAFF.